This is a list of T cell receptor beta chains from one sample in a study of T-cell reconstitution after alpha-beta-depleted transplantation in children. TCRdb redid the calling of the PCR reads with MiXCR, one entry per CDR3 protein. In the table there are 640,000 or so distinct CDR3 sequences, 16% of which are singletons. Sequenced here: PBMCs from the stem cell graft donor, sampled from the stem cell graft. Receptors originate from a human donor who donated a stem cell graft to a child with acute myeloid leukemia. Both conserved end residues are part of each CDR3.

v_call: TRBV7-3; cdr3_aa: CASSLWGGGTDTQYF
v_call: TRBV12-5; cdr3_aa: CASVDNRVGRNTEAFF
v_call: TRBV7-9; cdr3_aa: CASSLASGGEENQYF
v_call: TRBV24-1; cdr3_aa: CATSVYNEQFF
v_call: TRBV18; cdr3_aa: CASSPPLAGGFYNEQFF
v_call: TRBV6-5; cdr3_aa: CASGFENGYTF
v_call: TRBV5-5; cdr3_aa: CASSFRLLGDTEAFF
v_call: TRBV5-1; cdr3_aa: CASSLEKVLNEQFF
v_call: TRBV7-3; cdr3_aa: CASSPWSLSYNEQFF
v_call: TRBV12-3/TRBV12-4; cdr3_aa: CASSRQAVGQETQYF
v_call: TRBV20-1; cdr3_aa: CSARRTGGTEAFF
v_call: TRBV29-1; cdr3_aa: CSVEKGWAFF
v_call: TRBV20-1; cdr3_aa: CNARDGGLPYNDQFF
v_call: TRBV9; cdr3_aa: CASGANSGNTIYF
v_call: TRBV6-5; cdr3_aa: CASSPGQGDVEQFF
v_call: TRBV6-6; cdr3_aa: CASSQLAPGELFF
v_call: TRBV6-1; cdr3_aa: CASSPDRRYNEQFF
v_call: TRBV24-1; cdr3_aa: CATSGGEFLNNEQFF
v_call: TRBV20-1; cdr3_aa: CSVGGQGKTEAFF
v_call: TRBV20-1; cdr3_aa: CSASMLAGASYEQYF
v_call: TRBV5-5; cdr3_aa: CASRSGLANNEQFF
v_call: TRBV7-2; cdr3_aa: CASSLVASRTDTQYF
v_call: TRBV18; cdr3_aa: CASSLAWGYNEQFF
v_call: TRBV5-1; cdr3_aa: CASSSRDGNYGYTF
v_call: TRBV5-1; cdr3_aa: CASSSDFAYEQYF
v_call: TRBV12-3/TRBV12-4; cdr3_aa: CASSFRGGLETQYF
v_call: TRBV15; cdr3_aa: CATSRVSGLEYEQYF